These 30 T cell receptor beta chains were sequenced from one sample in a study of T-cell reconstitution after alpha-beta-depleted transplantation in children. Library preparation (for TCRbeta) was performed with unique molecular identifiers. TCRdb used MiXCR to reprocess the PCR reads, holding one entry per CDR3 protein. This sample has around 960,000 distinct CDR3 sequences; about 30% occur once, and the top ten carry more than 25%. The sample in question was PBMCs, mostly from graft donor cells, obtained 360 days after TCRalphabeta/CD19-depleted stem cell transplant. These receptors were collected from a boy younger than two who had a stem cell transplant for SCID, so the T cells may come from the graft donor.

The V and J genes are TRBV18 and TRBJ2-7; weak D call: TRBD1 (5 bases). Trimming removed 2 bases at V and 4 bases at J, with 9 bases between. The CDR3 extends over 13 amino acids. CDR1 is KGHSH and CDR2 is LQKENI in the germline V gene. CDR3: CASSPGHEYEQYF. CDR3 coding DNA: TGTGCCAGCTCACCAGGACACGAGTACGAGCAGTACTTC.

The chain is built from TRBV5-1 and TRBJ2-7, with a weak D call TRBD1 (5 bases). From germline, CDR1 is SGHRS and CDR2 YFSETQ. The CDR3 runs to 16 residues. V lost 0 bases to trimming and J lost 0 bases, with 13 bases between them. The CDR3 region is CASSLDGQGHSYEQYF. CDR3 DNA sequence: TGCGCCAGCAGCTTGGATGGGCAGGGTCACTCCTACGAGCAGTACTTC.

This clonotype was counted a few times. This sequence joins TRBV5-5 and TRBJ1-1; D possibly corresponds to TRBD1 (5 bases). V shed 4 bases and J shed 5 bases, with 12 bases lying between them. Germline values: CDR1 SGHKS, CDR2 YYEKEE (reference sequence). This CDR3 is built from 13 residues. CDR3 sequence (DNA): TGTGCCAGCAGCGCTGAACGACAGACTGAAGCTTTCTTT. Translation gives CASSAERQTEAFF. The complete variable domain, with remaining parts taken from reference TRBV5-5 and TRBJ1-1, reads DAGVTQSPTHLIKTRGQQVTLRCSPISGHKSVSWYQQVLGQGPQFIFQYYEKEERGRGNFPDRFSARQFPNYSSELNVNALLLGDSALYLCASSAERQTEAFFGQGTRLTVV.

This clonotype was seen a few times. J is TRBJ2-7 and V is TRBV29-1; the D gene is possibly TRBD1 (6 bases). CDR1 is SQVTM, CDR2 ANQGSEA, per germline. V lost 4 bases and J 2 bases, leaving 15 bases between the germline ends. This CDR3 is built from 14 residues. CDR3 in amino acids: CSVGGGQGPYEQYF. CDR3 in DNA: TGCAGCGTTGGAGGGGGTCAGGGGCCCTACGAGCAGTACTTC.

The sample holds a few counts of this clonotype. The gene calls are TRBV5-5 and TRBJ2-1, with D perhaps assigned TRBD1 or TRBD2 (6 bases each). CDR1 and CDR2 from the germline V gene are SGHKS and YYEKEE (reference sequence). Trimming pared 3 bases from V and 2 bases from J, leaving 15 bases between. The CDR3 loop spans 16 amino acids. This CDR3 reads CASSSIVGGPYNEQFF. For the CDR3, the DNA is TGTGCCAGCAGCTCCATAGTGGGGGGCCCCTACAATGAGCAGTTCTTC.

The sample holds a few counts of this clonotype. The chain links TRBV5-1 to TRBJ2-7, with a weak D call TRBD1 (6 bases). This CDR3 spans 17 amino acids. Germline assignment: CDR1 SGHRS and CDR2 YFSETQ. The V gene lost 4 bases and the J gene lost 2 bases, with 22 bases spanning the gap. CDR3 protein: CASSPRLTRDKAYEQYF. CDR3 DNA sequence: TGCGCCAGCAGCCCGAGACTTACCCGGGACAAAGCCTACGAGCAGTACTTC.

The V gene is TRBV28, the J gene TRBJ2-3; 8 bases are a match to TRBD2. The CDR3 loop spans 15 amino acids. Germline V gene lookup returns CDR1 MDHEN and CDR2 SYDVKM. V lost 5 bases to trimming and J lost 3 bases; unmatched junction nucleotides: 7. CDR3 in amino acids: CASSLPGLETDTQYF. The CDR3 DNA reads TGTGCCAGCAGTCTTCCGGGACTAGAGACAGATACGCAGTATTTT.

This chain joins TRBV15 and TRBJ1-1; tentatively, D is TRBD1 (6 bases). The CDR3 runs 16 residues. Germline values: CDR1 LNHNV, CDR2 YYDKDF (reference sequence). V shed 0 bases and J shed 0 bases, with 11 bases lying between them. The CDR3 sequence: CATSREGGLLNTEAFF. The CDR3, as DNA: TGTGCCACCAGCAGAGAAGGGGGGTTATTGAACACTGAAGCTTTCTTT.

The chain is built from TRBV15 and TRBJ2-5, with 7 bases fitting TRBD1. The ends lost 4 bases at V and 0 bases at J; junction bases unmatched: 8. Germline V CDR1 and CDR2: LNHNV, YYDKDF (reference sequence). The CDR3 covers 16 residues. The CDR3 DNA reads TGTGCCACCAGCAAGGCCTCCGACAGGGACCAAGAGACCCAGTACTTC. Amino acids: CATSKASDRDQETQYF.

This clonotype came up a few times. The chain carries TRBV9 and TRBJ2-1; TRBD2 aligns across 12 bases. This CDR3 has 14 residues. Trimming took 5 bases from V and 8 from J; bases not matched to a gene: 5. CDR1 and CDR2 (germline): SGDLS, YYNGEE. The CDR3 region is CASSPSGGADEQFF. CDR3 coding DNA: TGTGCCAGCAGTCCTAGCGGGGGGGCCGATGAGCAGTTCTTC.

The chain joins TRBV7-3 to TRBJ2-3, with 7 nucleotides matching TRBD2. Germline CDR1 and CDR2: SGHTA and FQGTGA. The CDR3 extends over 16 amino acids. Trimming cost V 5 bases and J 1 base; bases outside gene matches: 9. The CDR3 region has the DNA TGTGCCAGCAGCAAAAGGGAGGGGTTTGGCACAGATACGCAGTATTTT. This translates into CASSKREGFGTDTQYF.

This clonotype was seen repeatedly, ten times or more. The V gene is TRBV7-9, the J gene TRBJ2-3; D call uncertain. The CDR3 extends over 12 amino acids. CDR1 and CDR2 from the germline V gene are SEHNR and FQNEAQ (reference sequence). V lost 4 bases and J 5 bases, leaving 7 bases between the germline ends. Written as DNA, the CDR3 is TGTGCCAGCAGCTCACCCAGAGATACGCAGTATTTT. Protein product: CASSSPRDTQYF.

The genes are TRBV27 and TRBJ1-2; 8 bases align to TRBD1. The CDR3 extends over 12 amino acids. CDR1 and CDR2 from the germline V gene are MNHEY and SMNVEV (reference sequence). Germline trimming cut 6 bases from V and 8 bases from J; bases unmatched to any gene: 5. CDR3 sequence: CASRGQAVGYTF. DNA of the CDR3: TGTGCCAGCAGGGGACAGGCGGTAGGCTACACCTTC.

The V call is TRBV4-3, the J call TRBJ2-3, with 8 bases fitting TRBD2. V shed 0 bases and J 1 base; nucleotides not matched to a gene: 6. The CDR3 has 17 amino acids. CDR1 LGHNA and CDR2 YSLEER come from the germline V gene. The CDR3 spells CASSQEFAGGGTDTQYF. The CDR3 region has the DNA TGCGCCAGCAGCCAAGAGTTTGCGGGGGGTGGCACAGATACGCAGTATTTT.

Only a few counts were recorded for this clonotype. The chain uses TRBV5-1 and TRBJ2-5, with D possibly matching TRBD2 (6 bases). This CDR3 comprises 12 residues. Trimming shortened V by 5 bases and J by 5 bases, and 10 bases separated the two germline ends. Germline CDR1 and CDR2: SGHRS and YFSETQ. The CDR3: CASRYAGETQYF. As DNA, the CDR3 is TGCGCCAGCAGATATGCGGGGGAGACCCAGTACTTC.

The rearrangement links TRBV7-9 to TRBJ2-1; D call uncertain. Germline CDR1 is SEHNR and CDR2 is FQNEAQ (reference sequence). The CDR3 is 15 residues long. V was pared by 1 base and J by 8 bases, with 15 bases between. The CDR3 reads CASSLVSATSDEQFF. In DNA form, the CDR3 reads TGTGCCAGCAGCTTAGTCTCGGCGACATCGGATGAGCAGTTCTTC. Full variable domain (rest looked up from reference TRBV7-9 and TRBJ2-1): DTGVSQNPRHKITKRGQNVTFRCDPISEHNRLYWYRQTLGQGPEFLTYFQNEAQLEKSRLLSDRFSAERPKGSFSTLEIQRTEQGDSAMYLCASSLVSATSDEQFFGPGTRLTVL.

The chain joins TRBV5-1 to TRBJ2-7; D is unresolved. The CDR3 has 11 amino acids. CDR1 SGHRS and CDR2 YFSETQ come from the germline V gene. The V end lost 5 bases, the J end lost 7 bases, and 10 bases lay between the germline ends. DNA of the CDR3: TGCGCCAGCAGAGGAAGGGCGGAGCAGTACTTC. It codes for CASRGRAEQYF.

V is TRBV7-2 and J is TRBJ2-3; 13 nucleotides align to TRBD2. Unmatched junction bases numbered 4, after V lost 2 bases and J lost 5 bases. Looked up from germline, CDR1 is SGHTA and CDR2 is FQGNSA. This CDR3 is 16 amino acids long. CDR3 protein: CASSLTSGGARDTQYF. CDR3 bases: TGTGCCAGCAGCTTAACTAGCGGGGGGGCCAGAGATACGCAGTATTTT.

This clonotype was counted between two and nine times. The chain is built from TRBV19 and TRBJ1-5, with a tentative D call TRBD1 (6 bases). CDR3 length: 15 residues. Trimming stripped 5 bases from V and 7 bases from J, with 18 bases between. The germline V gene encodes CDR1 LNHDA and CDR2 SQIVND (reference sequence). DNA of the CDR3: TGTGCCAGTAGTCCTGACGGGGGGCCGAGCCAGCCCCAGCATTTT. Translated: CASSPDGGPSQPQHF.

V usage is TRBV7-2 and J usage is TRBJ2-7, with 9 bases lining up with TRBD1. The germline V gene has CDR1 SGHTA and CDR2 FQGNSA. The CDR3 is made up of 15 amino acids. V lost 5 bases to trimming and J lost 4 bases; unmatched junction nucleotides: 9. The CDR3, as DNA: TGTGCCAGCAGCCGATGGACAGGGGCCCTTTACGAGCAGTACTTC. Amino acids: CASSRWTGALYEQYF.

The V call is TRBV5-1, the J call TRBJ2-3, with no clear D. CDR1 and CDR2 (germline): SGHRS, YFSETQ. This CDR3 is 16 amino acids long. V gave up 0 bases and J gave up 4 bases, with 15 bases separating them. CDR3 DNA sequence: TGCGCCAGCAGCTTGGGCAGGACCGAGGTCCCAGATACGCAGTATTTT. Its protein is CASSLGRTEVPDTQYF.

There are a few counts of this clonotype. The chain couples TRBV27 to TRBJ1-1; the D is unclear. The length of the CDR3 is 16 residues. Germline assignment: CDR1 MNHEY and CDR2 SMNVEV (reference sequence). V lost 0 bases and J lost 1, with 12 bases in between. DNA for the CDR3: TGTGCCAGCAGTTTATCGGTGGGGTCGGGGAACACTGAAGCTTTCTTT. It is translated as CASSLSVGSGNTEAFF.

J is TRBJ2-7 and V is TRBV7-8; possible D gene TRBD1, 5 bases. The CDR3 is 16 residues long. Germline-derived CDR1 and CDR2 are SGHVS and FQNEAQ. Trimming cost V 1 base and J 2 bases, with 15 bases left between them. The CDR3 protein is CASSLVQGKRTYEQYF. DNA of the CDR3: TGTGCCAGCAGCTTAGTTCAGGGAAAGAGGACCTACGAGCAGTACTTC.

This clonotype was counted only a few times. The chain links TRBV20-1 to TRBJ2-3; 10 bases line up with TRBD2. The J segment lost 3 bases and the V segment lost 5 bases, leaving 5 bases of the junction unmatched. CDR3 length: 14 amino acids. Per germline, CDR1 DFQATT and CDR2 SNEGSKA (reference sequence). The CDR3, as DNA: TGCAGTGCTTACCATAGCGGGGGGACAGATACGCAGTATTTT. It specifies CSAYHSGGTDTQYF.

The CDR3 sequence: CASGGDGNNEQFF. DNA of the CDR3: TGTGCCAGCGGCGGGGATGGAAACAATGAGCAGTTCTTC. This chain links TRBV12-3 or TRBV12-4 with TRBJ2-1; maybe TRBD2 (6 bases). The CDR3 has 13 residues. V lost 8 bases, J lost 5 bases, and 13 bases lay in between.

The sample holds a few counts of this clonotype. The CDR3 DNA reads as TGTGCCAGCAGTCCTCAAGAAGGTCGGGAGACCCAGTACTTC. Its translation: CASSPQEGRETQYF. V usage is TRBV12-3 or TRBV12-4 and J usage is TRBJ2-5; no clear D gene. The V end lost 5 bases, the J end lost 5 bases, and 15 bases lay between the germline ends. The CDR3 is 14 residues long.

This chain connects TRBV27 to TRBJ1-2; 7 nucleotides line up with TRBD1. The germline CDR1 and CDR2 sequences are MNHEY and SMNVEV (reference sequence). The length of the CDR3 is 15 residues. Trimming cost V 5 bases and J 2 bases; bases outside gene matches: 8. CDR3 amino acids: CASSKSTGANYGYTF. In nucleotides, the CDR3 is TGTGCCAGCAGTAAGTCTACAGGGGCCAACTATGGCTACACCTTC.

In this sample, this clonotype turned up many times. The chain is built from TRBV29-1 and TRBJ1-1; D is uncertain. Germline CDR1 and CDR2: SQVTM and ANQGSEA. V lost 4 bases to trimming and J lost 4 bases, with 13 bases between them. The CDR3 length is 13 residues. CDR3 in amino acids: CSVGGRVSTEAFF. CDR3 bases: TGCAGCGTTGGAGGGCGGGTTAGCACTGAAGCTTTCTTT.

The chain is built from TRBV7-3 and TRBJ2-7; 7 nucleotides align to TRBD2. Germline values: CDR1 SGHTA, CDR2 FQGTGA. This CDR3 spans 13 amino acids. Germline trimming cut 5 bases from V and 4 bases from J; bases unmatched to any gene: 5. CDR3 in amino acids: CASSRMGGYEQYF. In nucleotides, the CDR3 is TGTGCCAGCAGCCGTATGGGAGGGTACGAGCAGTACTTC. Supplemented by reference TRBV7-3 and TRBJ2-7, the full variable domain reads GAGVSQTPSNKVTEKGKYVELRCDPISGHTALYWYRQSLGQGPEFLIYFQGTGAADDSGLPNDRFFAVRPEGSVSTLKIQRTERGDSAVYLCASSRMGGYEQYFGPGTRLTVT.

This clonotype was seen a handful of times. The chain carries TRBV5-1 and TRBJ2-7; TRBD2 might be the D (5 bases). Trimming removed 4 bases from V and 3 bases from J, with 23 bases in between. The CDR3 covers 17 residues. From germline, CDR1 is SGHRS and CDR2 YFSETQ. The CDR3 coding sequence is TGCGCCAGCAGCCTCCGGGATTTCCCCGGAGGAGACTACGAGCAGTACTTC. Protein: CASSLRDFPGGDYEQYF.